The 29 T cell receptor beta chains listed next were all sequenced from one sample in a study of cytomegalovirus exposure and HLA in healthy donors. The assay was immunoSEQ multiplex PCR, and TCRdb's table has in-frame clones only and misses some. The data hold 150,000 to 200,000 clones, with just under 90% observed a single time. The material sequenced was PBMCs. The receptors were sampled from a man between 18 and 35 years old in good health and CMV-seropositive.

The V and J genes are TRBV27 and TRBJ2-1; D is perhaps TRBD2 (5 bases). This CDR3 is built from 15 residues. V lost 6 bases and J 0 bases, leaving 12 bases between the germline ends. The germline V gene encodes CDR1 MNHEY and CDR2 SMNVEV (reference sequence). The CDR3, as DNA: TGTGCCAGCAGGGTTACGGGGAGCTCCTACAATGAGCAGTTCTTC. Translated, it gives CASRVTGSSYNEQFF.

The rearrangement uses TRBV6-1 and TRBJ1-4, with a possible D match to TRBD1 (6 bases). Germline V gene sequence: CDR1 MNHNS, CDR2 SASEGT. The V end lost 6 bases, the J end lost 8 bases, and 16 bases lay between the germline ends. The CDR3 totals 14 residues. The CDR3 DNA follows: TGTGCCAGCAGGCCCGGGACACGGCTGGAAAAACTGTTTTTT. This encodes CASRPGTRLEKLFF.

This chain links TRBV19 with TRBJ2-7; no clear D gene. Germline assignment: CDR1 LNHDA and CDR2 SQIVND (reference sequence). The CDR3 extends over 14 amino acids. Trimming stripped 3 bases from V and 2 bases from J, with 11 bases between. CDR3 protein: CASSITDRAYEQYF. The CDR3 DNA sequence: TGTGCCAGTAGTATTACAGATAGAGCCTACGAGCAGTACTTC.

The J gene is TRBJ1-1, the V gene TRBV16; D might be TRBD1 (5 bases). The CDR3 sequence is 13 residues long. In germline, CDR1 is KGHSY, CDR2 FQNENV. V was pared by 0 bases and J by 4 bases, with 6 bases between. The CDR3 bases are TGTGCCAGCAGCCAATCCAGGGTCACTGAAGCTTTCTTT. This sequence encodes CASSQSRVTEAFF.

V is TRBV28 and J is TRBJ2-7; D gene uncertain. Trimming removed 2 bases from V and 1 base from J, with 6 bases in between. The CDR3 covers 13 residues. Germline assignment: CDR1 MDHEN and CDR2 SYDVKM. CDR3 in DNA: TGTGCCAGCAGTTTAGGGCTTTCCTACGAGCAGTACTTC. It specifies CASSLGLSYEQYF. Combining the CDR3 with reference TRBV28 and TRBJ2-7 gives the whole variable domain DVKVTQSSRYLVKRTGEKVFLECVQDMDHENMFWYRQDPGLGLRLIYFSYDVKMKEKGDIPEGYSVSREKKERFSLILESASTNQTSMYLCASSLGLSYEQYFGPGTRLTVT.

CDR3 nucleotide sequence: TGTGCCAGCAGTTTATTCCCTCGGGGCACCGGGGAGCTGTTTTTT. Translating gives CASSLFPRGTGELFF. This chain joins TRBV28 and TRBJ2-2; D might be TRBD2 (5 bases). CDR3 length: 15 amino acids. The germline V gene encodes CDR1 MDHEN and CDR2 SYDVKM. The V end was cut by 1 base, the J end by 4 bases, with 10 bases between.

The chain joins TRBV11-3 to TRBJ2-1, with D perhaps TRBD2 (8 bases). The CDR3 length is 15 residues. Germline assignment: CDR1 SGHNT and CDR2 YENEEA. The ends were cut back, 6 bases at V and 8 bases at J, with 20 bases in the middle. The CDR3: CASSDGRGRGDEQFF. CDR3 sequence (DNA): TGTGCCAGCAGTGACGGGAGGGGGCGCGGCGATGAGCAGTTCTTC.

This clone was counted only a few times. This chain connects TRBV28 to TRBJ1-5, with D unresolved. CDR3 size: 14 residues. The V gene lost 5 bases and the J gene lost 2 bases, with 10 bases spanning the gap. CDR1 is MDHEN and CDR2 is SYDVKM in the germline V gene. The CDR3 bases are TGTGCCAGCAGTGAGGGTACGGGCAATCAGCCCCAGCATTTT. Its protein product is CASSEGTGNQPQHF. Together with reference TRBV28 and TRBJ1-5, the CDR3 gives the full variable domain: DVKVTQSSRYLVKRTGEKVFLECVQDMDHENMFWYRQDPGLGLRLIYFSYDVKMKEKGDIPEGYSVSREKKERFSLILESASTNQTSMYLCASSEGTGNQPQHFGDGTRLSIL.

This clone came up a few times. The chain links TRBV5-8 to TRBJ2-1; 9 bases fit TRBD1. J gave up 3 bases and V 3 bases, and 4 bases lay outside the gene matches. Germline V lookup: CDR1 SGHTS, CDR2 YDEGEE. The CDR3 sequence is 15 residues long. The DNA of the CDR3 is TGTGCCAGCAGCTCCGGGACAGGGATCTACAATGAGCAGTTCTTC. Encoded protein: CASSSGTGIYNEQFF.

The rearrangement uses TRBV25-1 and TRBJ2-7, with TRBD1 identical over 9 bases. V lost 2 bases, J lost 3 bases, and 2 bases stayed unmatched. Germline CDR1 is MGHDK and CDR2 is SYGVNS. The CDR3 consists of 14 residues. The CDR3 loop reads CASSEETGGYEQYF. In nucleotides, the CDR3 is TGTGCCAGCAGTGAAGAGACAGGGGGCTACGAGCAGTACTTC.

The chain has TRBV7-8 and TRBJ2-7; D ambiguous. This CDR3 is built from 14 residues. The V end lost 1 base, the J end lost 0 bases, and 7 bases lay between the germline ends. From germline, CDR1 is SGHVS and CDR2 FQNEAQ. The DNA for the CDR3 is TGTGCCAGCAGCTTAGGTACATCCTCCTACGAGCAGTACTTC. Its protein is CASSLGTSSYEQYF.

The V and J genes are TRBV9 and TRBJ2-1, with 11 bases that match TRBD2. CDR3 size: 16 residues. V was clipped by 0 bases and J by 6 bases; unmatched bases: 5. Looked up from germline, CDR1 is SGDLS and CDR2 is YYNGEE. The CDR3 region is CASSVAGTSGPNEQFF. The CDR3 bases are TGTGCCAGCAGCGTAGCCGGGACTAGCGGACCCAATGAGCAGTTCTTC.

The rearrangement links TRBV15 to TRBJ2-1; 11 bases are shared with TRBD2. Losses at the gene ends were 4 bases for V and 0 bases for J; bases not matched to a gene: 11. The CDR3 loop spans 19 amino acids. The V gene's germline CDR1 is LNHNV and CDR2 YYDKDF (reference sequence). The CDR3 is CATSTSGTSGTSSYNEQFF. The CDR3 DNA reads TGTGCCACCAGCACCTCCGGGACTAGCGGAACTAGCTCCTACAATGAGCAGTTCTTC.

The chain couples TRBV19 to TRBJ2-2, with 9 nucleotides matching TRBD1. Losses at the gene ends were 6 bases for V and 8 bases for J; bases not matched to a gene: 4. Germline V gene lookup returns CDR1 LNHDA and CDR2 SQIVND (reference sequence). The CDR3 sequence is 13 residues long. CDR3 coding DNA: TGTGCCAGTAGCACAGGGGGCGGGGGGGAGCTGTTTTTT. This encodes CASSTGGGGELFF. Looking up the rest from reference TRBV19 and TRBJ2-2 gives the full variable domain: DGGITQSPKYLFRKEGQNVTLSCEQNLNHDAMYWYRQDPGQGLRLIYYSQIVNDFQKGDIAEGYSVSREKKESFPLTVTSAQKNPTAFYLCASSTGGGGELFFGEGSRLTVL.

This chain joins TRBV5-4 and TRBJ2-5; no clear D gene. The CDR3 covers 15 residues. Germline CDR1 reads SGHNT; CDR2 reads YYREEE (reference sequence). V lost 4 bases and J lost 0, with 13 bases in between. The CDR3 nucleotides read TGTGCCAGCAGCCCCTCGGCTCGGGACCAAGAGACCCAGTACTTC. Amino acids: CASSPSARDQETQYF.

The chain has TRBV7-9 and TRBJ1-4; no firm D call. With 2 bases removed from V and 7 bases from J, the gap between germline ends came to 14 bases. In germline, CDR1 is SEHNR, CDR2 FQNEAQ (reference sequence). The CDR3 extends over 15 amino acids. CDR3: CASSLIGPSSEKLFF. The DNA of the CDR3 is TGTGCCAGCAGCTTAATTGGCCCATCAAGTGAAAAACTGTTTTTT.

This chain joins TRBV19 and TRBJ1-1; 7 nucleotides line up with TRBD1. Germline lookup yields CDR1 LNHDA and CDR2 SQIVND (reference sequence). The CDR3 totals 16 residues. The ends lost 2 bases at V and 1 base at J; junction bases unmatched: 7. The DNA of the CDR3 is TGTGCCAGTAGTATATGGAGGGGGCGACCGAACACTGAAGCTTTCTTT. This gives the protein CASSIWRGRPNTEAFF.

The rearrangement joins TRBV5-1 to TRBJ1-2, with D possibly being TRBD1 (6 bases). The CDR3 is 13 residues long. CDR1 is SGHRS and CDR2 is YFSETQ in the germline V gene. V lost 4 bases and J lost 8, with 15 bases in between. The CDR3 is CASSPAGAAGYTF. The CDR3 bases are TGCGCCAGCAGCCCCGCAGGGGCTGCAGGCTACACCTTC.

This sequence joins TRBV6-5 and TRBJ2-1; 12 positions match TRBD2. There are 16 residues in the CDR3. V lost 4 bases and J lost 1; bases outside the gene matches: 2. Germline assignment: CDR1 MNHEY and CDR2 SVGAGI. The CDR3 sequence is CASSSGLAGSYNEQFF. CDR3 coding DNA: TGTGCCAGCAGTTCTGGACTAGCGGGGTCCTACAATGAGCAGTTCTTC.

This sequence joins TRBV5-1 and TRBJ2-7; D call uncertain. The CDR3 spans 14 residues. V lost 1 base, J lost 0 bases, and 8 bases lay in between. The germline V gene encodes CDR1 SGHRS and CDR2 YFSETQ. The CDR3, as DNA: TGCGCCAGCAGCTTGTTTGGCGGCTCCTACGAGCAGTACTTC. Its translation: CASSLFGGSYEQYF. Based on the CDR3 plus reference TRBV5-1 and TRBJ2-7, the full variable domain is KAGVTQTPRYLIKTRGQQVTLSCSPISGHRSVSWYQQTPGQGLQFLFEYFSETQRNKGNFPGRFSGRQFSNSRSEMNVSTLELGDSALYLCASSLFGGSYEQYFGPGTRLTVT.

The chain carries TRBV7-6 and TRBJ2-3; D is ambiguous. The CDR3 sequence is 13 residues long. The V end was cut by 2 bases, the J end by 4 bases, with 7 bases between. Germline V gene data show CDR1 as SGHVS and CDR2 as FNYEAQ. The CDR3 nucleotides read TGTGCCAGCAGCTTACTTCGGTCAGATACGCAGTATTTT. Amino acids: CASSLLRSDTQYF.

The DNA for the CDR3 is TGTGCCAGCAGTCAACAGGGGGCTTTATCCTACGAGCAGTACTTC. Encoded protein: CASSQQGALSYEQYF. This chain links TRBV6-5 with TRBJ2-7; 9 bases are a match to TRBD1. Germline trimming cut 5 bases from V and 1 base from J; bases unmatched to any gene: 6. This CDR3 is built from 15 residues. Germline CDR1 MNHEY, CDR2 SVGAGI.

The V call is TRBV9, the J call TRBJ2-7; D is ambiguous. The germline gives CDR1 SGDLS, CDR2 YYNGEE. Deletions cut 2 bases from V and 2 bases from J, with 11 bases between. The length of the CDR3 is 14 residues. DNA of the CDR3: TGTGCCAGCAGCGTGGGCACCCACACCTACGAGCAGTACTTC. Translation gives CASSVGTHTYEQYF.

The rearrangement joins TRBV6-5 to TRBJ2-3, with D maybe TRBD1 (5 bases). The CDR3 contains 14 residues. Germline CDR1 is MNHEY and CDR2 is SVGAGI. Between the trimmed V and J ends, which lost 6 bases and 6 bases, there was a span of 16 bases. CDR3 residues: CASRPMGRYDTQYF. Written as DNA, the CDR3 is TGTGCCAGCAGACCGATGGGGCGATATGATACGCAGTATTTT.

The CDR3 is CATRTSGNEQYF. DNA for the CDR3: TGTGCCACAAGGACTAGCGGGAACGAGCAGTACTTC. This chain connects TRBV6-5 to TRBJ2-7, with 12 nucleotides matching TRBD2. Germline CDR1 MNHEY, CDR2 SVGAGI. The CDR3 is 12 amino acids. The trim removed 10 bases at V and 5 bases at J, leaving 3 bases unmatched.

J is TRBJ1-1 and V is TRBV18; D is perhaps TRBD1 (6 bases). In germline, CDR1 is KGHSH, CDR2 LQKENI. Trimming pared 5 bases from V and 1 base from J, leaving 11 bases between. CDR3 size: 14 residues. CDR3 DNA sequence: TGTGCCAGCTCATCCGGACAGACGAACACTGAAGCTTTCTTT. Its protein product is CASSSGQTNTEAFF.

The chain uses TRBV6-6 and TRBJ2-1, with a tentative D call TRBD2 (6 bases). The CDR3 is 14 amino acids. V was trimmed by 6 bases and J by 0 bases, leaving 9 bases between them. The germline V gene has CDR1 MNHNY and CDR2 SVGAGI (reference sequence). The CDR3 sequence is CASSQTSSYNEQFF. The CDR3 region has the DNA TGTGCCAGCAGCCAGACTAGCTCCTACAATGAGCAGTTCTTC.

This clone was seen only once. The J gene is TRBJ2-3, the V gene TRBV5-4; tentatively, D is TRBD2 (5 bases). The germline V gene encodes CDR1 SGHNT and CDR2 YYREEE (reference sequence). V lost 4 bases, J lost 0 bases, and 18 bases lay in between. CDR3 length: 17 amino acids. CDR3 nucleotide sequence: TGTGCCAGCAGCCAGGATAGCGCAGGTTTCAGCACAGATACGCAGTATTTT. Protein: CASSQDSAGFSTDTQYF.

This chain connects TRBV5-1 to TRBJ1-2; 9 bases align to TRBD1. CDR3 length: 16 amino acids. Germline V gene sequence: CDR1 SGHRS, CDR2 YFSETQ. With 0 bases clipped from V and 2 bases from J, the junction kept 5 bases outside the gene matches. The CDR3 reads CASSLARQGENYGYTF. The CDR3 DNA sequence: TGCGCCAGCAGCTTGGCCAGACAGGGGGAGAACTATGGCTACACCTTC.